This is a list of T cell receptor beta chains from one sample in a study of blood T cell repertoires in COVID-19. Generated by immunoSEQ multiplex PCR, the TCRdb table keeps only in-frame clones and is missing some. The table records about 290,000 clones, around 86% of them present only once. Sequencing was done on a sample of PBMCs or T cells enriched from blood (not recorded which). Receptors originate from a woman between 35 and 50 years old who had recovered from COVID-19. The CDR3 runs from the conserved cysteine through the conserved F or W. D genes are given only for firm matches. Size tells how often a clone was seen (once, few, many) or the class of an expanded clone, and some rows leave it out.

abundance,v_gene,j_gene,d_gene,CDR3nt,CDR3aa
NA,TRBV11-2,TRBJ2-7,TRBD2,TGTGCCAGCAGCTCCACTAGCGGGAGAAACGAGCAGTACTTC,CASSSTSGRNEQYF
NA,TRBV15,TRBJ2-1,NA,TGTGCCACCAGCAGACTAGCCGGGGACTACAATGAGCAGTTCTTC,CATSRLAGDYNEQFF
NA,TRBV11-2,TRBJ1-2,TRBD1,TGTGCCAGCAGCTTAGGGAGGAACCGGGACAGCTATGGCTACACCTTC,CASSLGRNRDSYGYTF
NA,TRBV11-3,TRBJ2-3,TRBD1,TGTGCCAGCAGCCCGACCCAGGGACAGGGGGCAAGGGCAGATACGCAGTATTTT,CASSPTQGQGARADTQYF
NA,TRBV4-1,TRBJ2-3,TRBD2,TGCGCCAGCAGCCTCCTAGCGGTCACAGATACGCAGTATTTT,CASSLLAVTDTQYF
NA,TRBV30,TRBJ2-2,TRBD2,TGTGCCTGGAGTGTTTTACTAGCGCACACCGGGGAGCTGTTTTTT,CAWSVLLAHTGELFF
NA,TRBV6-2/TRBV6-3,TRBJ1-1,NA,TGTGCCAGCAGTTACAGTCTAGTCACTGAAGCTTTCTTT,CASSYSLVTEAFF
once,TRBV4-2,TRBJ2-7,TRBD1,TGTGCCAGCAGCCAAGAGCCGACAGGGATGTACGAGCAGTACTTC,CASSQEPTGMYEQYF
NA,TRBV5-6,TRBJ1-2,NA,TGTGCCAGCAGCTTTAGAGGGAGTGAAAACTATGGCTACACCTTC,CASSFRGSENYGYTF
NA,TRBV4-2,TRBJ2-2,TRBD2,TGTGCCAGCAGCCAAGAAGGGCTAGCGGACACCGGGGAGCTGTTTTTT,CASSQEGLADTGELFF
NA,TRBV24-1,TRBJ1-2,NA,TGTGCCACCAGTGATCCGAAGGACAGTCGACAGGTTCAAACAGCCCTAATCTACACCTTC,CATSDPKDSRQVQTALIYTF
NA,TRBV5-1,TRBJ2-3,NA,TGCGCCAGCAATCAGGGTAGAAGCACAGATACGCAGTATTTT,CASNQGRSTDTQYF
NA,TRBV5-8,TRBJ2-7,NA,TGTGCCAGCAGCTTCTCCTCCTACGAGCAGTACTTC,CASSFSSYEQYF
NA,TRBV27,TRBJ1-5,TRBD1,TGTGCCAGCAGTGCGCGACAGGGGGCGGGTGCCCAGCATTTT,CASSARQGAGAQHF
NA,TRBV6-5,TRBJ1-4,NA,TGTGCCAGCAGTCAAAACGGGATGAAACTGTTTTTT,CASSQNGMKLFF
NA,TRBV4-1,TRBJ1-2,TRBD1,TGCGCCAGCAGCCAGGGACAGGGGGTATACTATGGCTACACCTTC,CASSQGQGVYYGYTF
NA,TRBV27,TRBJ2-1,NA,TGTGCCAGCAGTTTATCCCCCCCAGTGGGCGGGGGCGCCTACAATGAGCAGTTCTTC,CASSLSPPVGGGAYNEQFF
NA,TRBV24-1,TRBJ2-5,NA,TGTGCCATCTTACCGCGGGACCCTGGATGGCAGACCCAGTACTTC,CAILPRDPGWQTQYF
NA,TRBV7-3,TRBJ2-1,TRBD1,TGTGCCAGCAGCTTAGTCGGGACAGGGTCCAAAAATGAGCAGTTCTTC,CASSLVGTGSKNEQFF
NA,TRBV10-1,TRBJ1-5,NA,TGCGCCAGCAGTGAGTCCGGGGATCAGCCCCAGCATTTT,CASSESGDQPQHF
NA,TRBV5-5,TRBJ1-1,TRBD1,TGTGCCAGCAGCTTGGTGTACAGGGGAACTGAAGCTTTCTTT,CASSLVYRGTEAFF
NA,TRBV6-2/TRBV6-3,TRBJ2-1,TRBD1,TGTGCCAGCAGCCCCGACAGGGGGTGGTACAATGAGCAGTTCTTC,CASSPDRGWYNEQFF
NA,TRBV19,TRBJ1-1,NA,TGTGCCAGCAGCGATATGCACACTGAAGCTTTCTTT,CASSDMHTEAFF
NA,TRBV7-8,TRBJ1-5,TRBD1,TGTGCCAGCAGCTTAGTCAGGGGACAGGATAATCAGCCCCAGCATTTT,CASSLVRGQDNQPQHF
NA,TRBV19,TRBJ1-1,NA,TGTGCCAGTAGTATTTACGGCCGGGACACTAACACTGAAGCTTTCTTT,CASSIYGRDTNTEAFF
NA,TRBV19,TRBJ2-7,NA,TGTGCCAGTAGTACAGGGGCCAGCTCCTACGAGCAGTACTTC,CASSTGASSYEQYF
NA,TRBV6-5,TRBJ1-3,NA,TGTGCCAGCAGTCCGGGGGGCACTGGAAACACCATATATTTT,CASSPGGTGNTIYF
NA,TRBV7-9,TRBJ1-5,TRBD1,TGTGCCAGCTCCGGGACAGAGTATAGCAATCAGCCCCAGCATTTT,CASSGTEYSNQPQHF
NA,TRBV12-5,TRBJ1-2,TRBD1,TGTGCTAGTGGTGTAGTGACAGGGGCCACTCTCGGGTATGGCTACACCTTC,CASGVVTGATLGYGYTF
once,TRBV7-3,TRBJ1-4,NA,TGTGCCAGCAGCTTAATACACAATGAAAAACTGTTTTTT,CASSLIHNEKLFF
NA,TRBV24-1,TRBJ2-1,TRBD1,TGTGCCACCAGTGGTGGGACAGCTACTAACAATGAGCAGTTCTTC,CATSGGTATNNEQFF
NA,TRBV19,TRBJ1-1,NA,TGTGCCAGTAGTATAAGGGGCAGGGAATTGGAAGCTTTCTTT,CASSIRGRELEAFF
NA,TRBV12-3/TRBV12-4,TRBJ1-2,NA,TGTGCCAGCAGCCTCGACAGAAACTATGGCTACACCTTC,CASSLDRNYGYTF
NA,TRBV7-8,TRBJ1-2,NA,TGTGCCAGCAGCCAAAGGACATCGCCCCTCAACTATGGCTACACCTTC,CASSQRTSPLNYGYTF
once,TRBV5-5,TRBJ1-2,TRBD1,TGTGCCAGCAGCACGGACAGGGCAGCTGGCTATGGCTACACCTTC,CASSTDRAAGYGYTF
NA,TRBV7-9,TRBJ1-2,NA,TGTGCCAGCAGCTCTGGGGGCTCCCACGCGGCGGCCACCTTC,CASSSGGSHAAATF
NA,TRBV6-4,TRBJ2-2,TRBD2,TGTGCCAGCAGTGTGGCGAGCGGGAGTAGGGCGAACACCGGGGAGCTGTTTTTT,CASSVASGSRANTGELFF
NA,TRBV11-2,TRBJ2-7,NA,TGTGCCAGCAGCTTAGTAGCACAAACCGCACCAGCCTACGAGCAGTACTTC,CASSLVAQTAPAYEQYF
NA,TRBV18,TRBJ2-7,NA,TGTGCCAGCTCCCCGCCTCGTGGGAGGAAGTCCTACGAGCAGTACTTC,CASSPPRGRKSYEQYF
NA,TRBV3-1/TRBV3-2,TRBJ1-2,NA,TGTGCCAGCAGCCAAAGAGGGGGAGGCTACACCTTC,CASSQRGGGYTF
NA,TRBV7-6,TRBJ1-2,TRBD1,TGTGCCAGCAGCACTCATCCGACAGGGCCCATTAACTATGGCTACACCTTC,CASSTHPTGPINYGYTF
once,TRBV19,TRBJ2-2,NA,TGTGCCACCCAGTCGCCAGGCACGAACACCGGGGAGCTGTTTTTT,CATQSPGTNTGELFF
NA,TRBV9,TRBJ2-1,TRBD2,TGTGCCAGCAGCAAAACCGGGACTAGAGGAGGGAATGAGCAGTTCTTC,CASSKTGTRGGNEQFF
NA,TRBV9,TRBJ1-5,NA,TGTGCCAGCAGCGCCGAAACGGGAAATCAGCCCCAGCATTTT,CASSAETGNQPQHF
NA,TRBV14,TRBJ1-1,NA,TGTGCCAGCAGCCCCATGGGGCACTCGAACACTGAAGCTTTCTTT,CASSPMGHSNTEAFF
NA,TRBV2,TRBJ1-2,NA,TGTGCCAGCAGTGTGGGGGGGCCTACTAACTATGGCTACACCTTC,CASSVGGPTNYGYTF
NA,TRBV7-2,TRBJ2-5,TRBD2,TGTGCCAGCAGCTGGGGGACTAGGGGGGAGACCCAGTACTTC,CASSWGTRGETQYF
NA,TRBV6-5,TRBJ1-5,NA,TGTGCCAGCAGTTACTCAGGGGATAGCAATCAGCCCCAGCATTTT,CASSYSGDSNQPQHF
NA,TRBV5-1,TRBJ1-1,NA,TGCGCCAGCAGCTTCGTGCAGGGTGGGAAATCTGAAGCTTTCTTT,CASSFVQGGKSEAFF
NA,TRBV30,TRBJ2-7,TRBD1,TGTGCCTGGAGTGACAGGGGGTACGAGCAGTACTTC,CAWSDRGYEQYF